The 3 T cell receptor beta chains in this list originate from one sample, sequenced in a study of T cell repertoires in ileal Crohn's disease. As for time point: neoterminal ileum biopsy at postoperative endoscopy, about 6 months after surgery. TCRdb's table, derived via immunoSEQ multiplex PCR, lists solely in-frame clones and lacks some. The table records fewer than 12,000 clones, 80% to 90% of them present only once. Specimen: ileal tissue. The receptors shown here come from an adult with Crohn's disease.

The chain employs TRBV6-5 and TRBJ2-5; TRBD2 agrees at 7 bases. The CDR3 runs 15 residues. V trimming: 6 bases; J trimming: 7 bases; junction bases outside the gene matches: 14. CDR1 MNHEY and CDR2 SVGAGI come from the germline V gene. The CDR3 coding sequence is TGTGCCAGCAGCCTACGTACCCTGCGGGGGACGACCCAGTACTTC. It codes for CASSLRTLRGTTQYF.

The chain joins TRBV19 to TRBJ1-2, with 9 bases fitting TRBD1. Trimming removed 9 bases from V and 5 bases from J; junction bases left unmatched: 16. CDR1 LNHDA and CDR2 SQIVND come from the germline V gene (reference sequence). The CDR3 is 16 amino acids. In DNA, the CDR3 is TGTGCCAGCCTTCCCGGGACAGGGTCGGGGGCTTATGGCTACACCTTC. It specifies CASLPGTGSGAYGYTF.

The gene calls are TRBV27 and TRBJ1-5; no clear D gene. CDR1 and CDR2 (germline): MNHEY, SMNVEV (reference sequence). The ends were cut back, 2 bases at V and 6 bases at J, with 5 bases in the middle. The CDR3 spans 12 residues. For the CDR3, the DNA is TGTGCCAGCAGTTTAACGGGTCAGCCCCAGCATTTT. This encodes CASSLTGQPQHF.